This is a list of T cell receptor beta chains from one sample in a study of shared clonotypes between healthy human individuals. Sequencing was performed with immunoSEQ multiplex PCR; in TCRdb, only in-frame clones are kept and a portion is missing. Of about 2.1 million clones in the sample, 93% were seen once. The sequencing input was naive CD8+ T cells from PBMCs. These receptors all come from a man in his late teens or twenties in good health. Some clones in this sample may be carry-over from other donors' samples. The CDR3 runs from the conserved cysteine through the conserved F or W. The order of the fields is clone size, D gene, J gene, V gene, CDR3 protein, CDR3 DNA. The D gene is left open where the match is weak. Some rows mark clone size as missing; the rest say once, few, many or name a class of expanded clone.

size: .; D: TRBD2; J: TRBJ2-7; V: TRBV4-3; CDR3: CASSQGFRGGSSIYEQYF; DNA: TGCGCCAGCAGCCAGGGGTTTCGGGGGGGATCGTCGATATACGAGCAGTACTTC
size: .; D: .; J: TRBJ2-3; V: TRBV9; CDR3: CASSVGRTDTQYF; DNA: TGTGCCAGCAGCGTAGGCCGCACAGATACGCAGTATTTT
size: .; D: .; J: TRBJ2-7; V: TRBV14; CDR3: CASSQAGLSMDRTYEQYF; DNA: TGTGCCAGCAGCCAAGCCGGTCTCTCTATGGACAGAACCTACGAGCAGTACTTC
size: once; D: .; J: TRBJ2-7; V: TRBV27; CDR3: CASSLGAGEQYF; DNA: TGTGCCAGCAGTTTAGGGGCGGGCGAGCAGTACTTC
size: .; D: .; J: TRBJ1-5; V: TRBV19; CDR3: CASSMSRQINQPQHF; DNA: TGTGCCAGTAGTATGTCAAGACAGATCAATCAGCCCCAGCATTTT
size: .; D: .; J: TRBJ1-2; V: TRBV5-4; CDR3: CASSLVVLPKEGYTF; DNA: TGTGCCAGCAGCTTGGTGGTACTACCAAAGGAGGGCTACACCTTC
size: .; D: .; J: TRBJ2-2; V: TRBV7-3; CDR3: CASSYLEGAPNTGELFF; DNA: TGTGCCAGCAGCTACCTGGAGGGGGCCCCGAACACCGGGGAGCTGTTTTTT
size: .; D: .; J: TRBJ2-3; V: TRBV29-1; CDR3: CSVEVRDIKLADTQYF; DNA: TGCAGCGTTGAGGTCCGGGACATAAAACTTGCAGATACGCAGTATTTT
size: .; D: TRBD2; J: TRBJ2-1; V: TRBV11-2; CDR3: CASSLLSGRGYNEQFF; DNA: TGTGCCAGCAGCTTATTAAGCGGGAGGGGGTACAATGAGCAGTTCTTC
size: .; D: .; J: TRBJ1-2; V: TRBV28; CDR3: CASSWSGTTGAYGYTF; DNA: TGTGCCAGCAGTTGGTCCGGGACGACTGGCGCCTATGGCTACACCTTC
size: .; D: TRBD2; J: TRBJ2-1; V: TRBV19; CDR3: CASSMRLAGGIYNEQFF; DNA: TGTGCCAGTAGTATGAGGCTAGCGGGAGGGATATACAATGAGCAGTTCTTC
size: .; D: .; J: TRBJ1-1; V: TRBV6-6; CDR3: CASSPNSIENTEAFF; DNA: TGTGCCAGCAGCCCCAACAGCATTGAAAACACTGAAGCTTTCTTT
size: .; D: .; J: TRBJ1-1; V: TRBV19; CDR3: CASSIDGETEAFF; DNA: TGTGCCAGTAGTATAGATGGAGAAACTGAAGCTTTCTTT
size: .; D: .; J: TRBJ2-3; V: TRBV9; CDR3: CASSVGVLAKDTQYF; DNA: TGTGCCAGCAGCGTAGGTGTTCTAGCCAAAGATACGCAGTATTTT
size: .; D: .; J: TRBJ1-5; V: TRBV10-1; CDR3: CASSEFSKGCGQPQHF; DNA: TGCGCCAGCAGTGAGTTTTCAAAGGGTTGCGGTCAGCCCCAGCATTTT
size: .; D: TRBD2; J: TRBJ2-1; V: TRBV28; CDR3: CASSTTGAGGAEEQFF; DNA: TGTGCCAGCAGCACGACTGGGGCGGGAGGGGCCGAAGAGCAGTTCTTC
size: .; D: .; J: TRBJ1-1; V: TRBV28; CDR3: CASSLGAAAEAFF; DNA: TGTGCCAGCAGTTTGGGGGCCGCAGCTGAAGCTTTCTTT
size: once; D: .; J: TRBJ2-7; V: TRBV13; CDR3: CASSFRSTAFEQYF; DNA: TGTGCCAGCAGCTTCCGGTCTACCGCTTTCGAGCAGTACTTC
size: few; D: .; J: TRBJ1-5; V: TRBV4-2; CDR3: CASSQDYLFQGGNQPQHF; DNA: TGTGCCAGCAGCCAAGATTATCTGTTCCAGGGAGGCAATCAGCCCCAGCATTTT
size: .; D: TRBD1; J: TRBJ1-5; V: TRBV27; CDR3: CASSADRVGGNQPQHF; DNA: TGTGCCAGCAGTGCCGACAGGGTCGGTGGCAATCAGCCCCAGCATTTT
size: .; D: .; J: TRBJ1-3; V: TRBV27; CDR3: CASSLDRGNTIYF; DNA: TGTGCCAGCAGCCTCGACAGGGGAAACACCATATATTTT
size: .; D: TRBD2; J: TRBJ2-7; V: TRBV28; CDR3: CASSLLASGSYEQYF; DNA: TGTGCCAGCAGTTTGCTGGCTAGCGGGTCCTACGAGCAGTACTTC
size: .; D: TRBD2; J: TRBJ2-7; V: TRBV5-8; CDR3: CASTPGGAYEQYF; DNA: TGTGCCAGCACCCCGGGGGGAGCCTACGAGCAGTACTTC
size: .; D: .; J: TRBJ2-1; V: TRBV18; CDR3: CASSPPLPAGVYNEQFF; DNA: TGTGCCAGCTCACCACCTCTTCCCGCAGGCGTCTACAATGAGCAGTTCTTC
size: .; D: .; J: TRBJ1-4; V: TRBV7-9; CDR3: CASSLDFRHNEKLFF; DNA: TGTGCCAGCAGCTTAGATTTTAGGCACAATGAAAAACTGTTTTTT
size: .; D: .; J: TRBJ2-7; V: TRBV2; CDR3: CASSEGTPPYEQYF; DNA: TGTGCCAGCAGTGAAGGGACCCCGCCCTACGAGCAGTACTTC
size: .; D: .; J: TRBJ2-3; V: TRBV28; CDR3: CASSLYAEGLDTQYF; DNA: TGTGCCAGCAGTTTATATGCCGAGGGGCTAGATACGCAGTATTTT
size: .; D: .; J: TRBJ1-1; V: TRBV19; CDR3: CAASGGVRLTEAFF; DNA: TGTGCCGCCTCCGGGGGTGTCCGCCTCACTGAAGCTTTCTTT
size: .; D: .; J: TRBJ2-3; V: TRBV19; CDR3: CASKPSSSSPDTQYF; DNA: TGTGCCAGTAAACCGTCTAGCTCCTCCCCAGATACGCAGTATTTT
size: .; D: .; J: TRBJ2-7; V: TRBV6-1; CDR3: CASSGRRTGIYEQYF; DNA: TGTGCCAGCAGTGGTAGACGGACGGGGATTTACGAGCAGTACTTC
size: .; D: .; J: TRBJ2-1; V: TRBV21-1; CDR3: CASSKAPYRDEQFF; DNA: TGTGCCAGCAGCAAAGCGCCGTACAGGGACGAGCAGTTCTTC
size: .; D: .; J: TRBJ2-1; V: TRBV4-3; CDR3: CASSQDTGRGRFF; DNA: TGCGCCAGCAGCCAAGATACGGGACGGGGACGGTTCTTC
size: once; D: TRBD2; J: TRBJ2-1; V: TRBV7-8; CDR3: CASSLGEAGRDEQFF; DNA: TGTGCCAGCAGCTTGGGGGAGGCAGGGAGGGATGAGCAGTTCTTC
size: .; D: .; J: TRBJ2-1; V: TRBV5-6; CDR3: CASSIWTRWDEQFF; DNA: TGTGCCAGCAGCATTTGGACTCGCTGGGATGAGCAGTTCTTC
size: .; D: .; J: TRBJ2-7; V: TRBV7-9; CDR3: CASSSRQDSSYEQYF; DNA: TGTGCCAGCAGCTCACGACAAGATAGCTCCTACGAGCAGTACTTC
size: .; D: .; J: TRBJ2-7; V: TRBV7-2; CDR3: CASCPLRGDLLYEQYF; DNA: TGTGCCAGCTGCCCGCTCCGTGGGGACCTTCTCTACGAGCAGTACTTC
size: .; D: TRBD1; J: TRBJ1-5; V: TRBV10-3; CDR3: CATRQGARGDGDQPQHF; DNA: TGTGCCACGCGACAGGGGGCGAGGGGGGATGGGGATCAGCCCCAGCATTTT
size: .; D: TRBD2; J: TRBJ2-5; V: TRBV5-6; CDR3: CASSSLPVAGDETQYF; DNA: TGTGCCAGCAGCTCCCTACCCGTAGCGGGAGATGAGACCCAGTACTTC
size: .; D: .; J: TRBJ2-2; V: TRBV13; CDR3: CASSLREGAGELFF; DNA: TGTGCCAGCAGCTTAAGGGAAGGGGCCGGGGAGCTGTTTTTT
size: .; D: .; J: TRBJ2-7; V: TRBV27; CDR3: CASSPRESGPYEQYF; DNA: TGTGCCAGCAGTCCCCGGGAGAGTGGGCCCTACGAGCAGTACTTC
size: .; D: TRBD2; J: TRBJ2-7; V: TRBV6-1; CDR3: CASPGGESYEQYF; DNA: TGTGCCAGCCCGGGGGGAGAGAGCTACGAGCAGTACTTC
size: .; D: .; J: TRBJ2-7; V: TRBV6-5; CDR3: CASSMAGTEQYF; DNA: TGTGCCAGCAGCATGGCTGGGACCGAGCAGTACTTC
size: .; D: TRBD2; J: TRBJ2-7; V: TRBV30; CDR3: CAWIPGLAVYKSPYEQYF; DNA: TGTGCCTGGATCCCGGGACTAGCGGTCTATAAATCTCCCTACGAGCAGTACTTC
size: .; D: .; J: TRBJ2-5; V: TRBV9; CDR3: CASSVGMAVQETQYF; DNA: TGTGCCAGCAGCGTAGGAATGGCAGTCCAAGAGACCCAGTACTTC
size: .; D: .; J: TRBJ2-1; V: TRBV9; CDR3: CASSSGSYNEQFF; DNA: TGTGCCAGCAGTAGCGGTTCCTACAATGAGCAGTTCTTC
size: .; D: TRBD1; J: TRBJ2-1; V: TRBV7-9; CDR3: CASSSGPVTGQGGNEQFF; DNA: TGTGCCAGCAGCTCCGGCCCCGTTACGGGACAGGGGGGCAATGAGCAGTTCTTC
size: .; D: TRBD1; J: TRBJ2-7; V: TRBV19; CDR3: CASSPAGGFHEQYF; DNA: TGTGCCAGTAGTCCGGCAGGGGGCTTCCACGAGCAGTACTTC
size: .; D: .; J: TRBJ1-5; V: TRBV28; CDR3: CASSFGGVKPQHF; DNA: TGTGCCAGCAGTTTCGGGGGTGTGAAGCCCCAGCATTTT
size: .; D: .; J: TRBJ2-7; V: TRBV27; CDR3: CASSFGRGYEQYF; DNA: TGTGCCAGCAGTTTTGGCAGGGGCTACGAGCAGTACTTC
size: .; D: .; J: TRBJ2-1; V: TRBV15; CDR3: CATSGLTHLYNEQFF; DNA: TGTGCCACCAGCGGCTTAACGCACCTCTACAATGAGCAGTTCTTC
size: .; D: TRBD2; J: TRBJ2-1; V: TRBV2; CDR3: CASSVAGLATPEQFF; DNA: TGTGCCAGCAGTGTGGCAGGACTAGCGACACCTGAGCAGTTCTTC
size: once; D: .; J: TRBJ1-5; V: TRBV18; CDR3: CASSPALPQGGNGQPQHF; DNA: TGTGCCAGCTCACCAGCACTGCCCCAAGGGGGGAACGGTCAGCCCCAGCATTTT
size: .; D: TRBD1; J: TRBJ2-7; V: TRBV27; CDR3: CASSPGQGDEQYF; DNA: TGTGCCAGCAGTCCAGGACAGGGTGACGAGCAGTACTTC
size: .; D: TRBD2; J: TRBJ2-6; V: TRBV7-9; CDR3: CASSLGGLAGYFGANVLTF; DNA: TGTGCCAGCAGCTTAGGAGGACTAGCGGGATACTTTGGGGCCAACGTCCTGACTTTC
size: once; D: TRBD1; J: TRBJ1-3; V: TRBV10-3; CDR3: CAISELRQGGLSSGNTIYF; DNA: TGTGCCATCAGTGAGCTAAGACAGGGAGGCCTTTCTTCTGGAAACACCATATATTTT
size: .; D: .; J: TRBJ1-3; V: TRBV11-2; CDR3: CASTPARISGNTIYF; DNA: TGTGCCAGCACCCCCGCCAGGATCTCTGGAAACACCATATATTTT
size: .; D: .; J: TRBJ1-2; V: TRBV7-9; CDR3: CASSLSASDIDGYTF; DNA: TGTGCCAGCAGCTTAAGCGCTTCGGACATCGATGGCTACACCTTC
size: .; D: .; J: TRBJ1-1; V: TRBV9; CDR3: CASSPPGGGANTEAFF; DNA: TGTGCCAGCAGCCCGCCCGGGGGCGGAGCGAACACTGAAGCTTTCTTT
size: .; D: .; J: TRBJ2-1; V: TRBV28; CDR3: CASSKRAIYNEQFF; DNA: TGTGCCAGCAGCAAAAGGGCGATCTACAATGAGCAGTTCTTC
size: .; D: TRBD1; J: TRBJ1-1; V: TRBV19; CDR3: CASTSGGAITEAFF; DNA: TGTGCCAGCACATCAGGGGGCGCAATCACTGAAGCTTTCTTT